This T cell receptor beta chain was captured in a study of blood T cell repertoires in COVID-19. This CDR3 region has 15 residues. V was clipped by 0 bases and J by 6 bases; unmatched bases: 5. CDR1 is MNHEY, CDR2 SVGAGI, per germline. This table comes from immunoSEQ multiplex PCR, and its TCRdb copy is limited to in-frame clones, with some not included. The data show 95,000 to 100,000 clones, around 87% seen once. Sequenced input: peripheral blood. This sequence joins TRBV6-5 and TRBJ2-1, with TRBD2 identical over 7 bases. The clonotype comes from a woman aged 30 to 39 with acute or convalescent COVID-19. The CDR3 DNA reads TGTGCCAGCAGTTACTCGATACGGGGGGTCAATGAGCAGTTCTTC. Amino acids: CASSYSIRGVNEQFF.